Below are 5 T cell receptor beta chains sequenced from a single sample in a study of T cell responses to AZD1222 COVID-19 vaccine. Repertoires were generated with immunoSEQ multiplex PCR, while TCRdb's copy carries only in-frame clones and drops some. This table holds 150,000 or so clones. Sample: peripheral blood. These TCRs come from an adult in good health.

The chain recombines TRBV19 with TRBJ1-1, with no clear D. Trimming stripped 6 bases from V and 5 bases from J, with 16 bases between. CDR3 length equals 14 residues. In germline, CDR1 is LNHDA, CDR2 SQIVND (reference sequence). The CDR3 loop is CASSTRASWTEAFF. As DNA, the CDR3 is TGTGCCAGTAGCACTCGGGCTTCATGGACTGAAGCTTTCTTT.

CDR3 DNA sequence: TGTGCCAGTAGTATCCAGTCCGTCCCAACTAATGAAAAACTGTTTTTT. Translated, it gives CASSIQSVPTNEKLFF. The chain is built from TRBV19 and TRBJ1-4; D ambiguous. This CDR3 spans 16 amino acids. Germline CDR1 and CDR2: LNHDA and SQIVND (reference sequence). V was pared by 3 bases and J by 0 bases, with 11 bases between.

The chain joins TRBV10-3 to TRBJ1-2, with 7 bases that match TRBD1. Germline V gene lookup returns CDR1 ENHRY and CDR2 SYGVKD. There are 14 residues in the CDR3. Trimming removed 3 bases from V and 8 bases from J; junction bases left unmatched: 9. The CDR3 spells CAISDRDRSGGYTF. The CDR3, as DNA: TGTGCCATCAGTGATCGGGACAGAAGCGGGGGCTACACCTTC.

The chain joins TRBV19 to TRBJ1-5; D gene uncertain. The CDR3 spans 15 residues. Trimming removed 3 bases at V and 0 bases at J, with 9 bases between. Looked up from germline, CDR1 is LNHDA and CDR2 is SQIVND (reference sequence). CDR3 sequence (DNA): TGTGCCAGTAGTATCGCCGACAATAGCAATCAGCCCCAGCATTTT. Protein sequence: CASSIADNSNQPQHF. Using reference TRBV19 and TRBJ1-5 for the parts outside the CDR3, the full variable domain is DGGITQSPKYLFRKEGQNVTLSCEQNLNHDAMYWYRQDPGQGLRLIYYSQIVNDFQKGDIAEGYSVSREKKESFPLTVTSAQKNPTAFYLCASSIADNSNQPQHFGDGTRLSIL.

The chain recombines TRBV5-4 with TRBJ2-3, with TRBD2 matching 9 bases. Trimming at V came to 5 bases and at J to 5 bases, leaving 6 bases not matched to a gene. Germline-derived CDR1 and CDR2 are SGHNT and YYREEE (reference sequence). The CDR3 totals 14 residues. Here the CDR3 reads CASSLSGGRDTQYF. The CDR3, as DNA: TGTGCCAGCAGTCTCAGCGGGGGGAGAGATACGCAGTATTTT.